The rows below give T cell receptor beta chains drawn from one sample of a study of T cells in Graves' hyperthyroidism and ophthalmopathy. A single record per CDR3 protein comes from TCRdb applying MiXCR to the multiplex PCR reads. The sample yields more than 350,000 distinct CDR3 sequences, about 14% seen once. Sequences were obtained from blood. Receptors were obtained from a woman in her thirties with Graves' ophthalmopathy. Each CDR3 is given with its conserved first and last residue. Fields, in order: V gene, J gene, clone size, D gene, CDR3 DNA, CDR3 protein. A D gene is named only where the DNA matches it firmly. Only part of the rows carry a size: once, few, many, or a class if the clone is expanded.

TRBV6-4	TRBJ1-1	few	-	TGTGCCAGCATTCTCACAGGGCTGAACACTGAAGCTTTCTTT	CASILTGLNTEAFF
TRBV30	TRBJ2-1	many	TRBD1	TGTGCCTGGGCGGGACAGGGTTCCTACAATGAGCAGTTCTTC	CAWAGQGSYNEQFF
TRBV28	TRBJ2-7	many	-	TGTGCCAGCAGTTTAGTTCAAGGGAACTACGAGCAGTACTTC	CASSLVQGNYEQYF
TRBV12-3/TRBV12-4	TRBJ2-7	many	-	TGTGCCAGCAGTTCCCAGCCCTACGAGCAGTACTTC	CASSSQPYEQYF
TRBV20-1	TRBJ1-1	-	-	TGCAGTGCTAGAGGGGAGCGCACTGAAGCTTTCTTT	CSARGERTEAFF
TRBV30	TRBJ1-5	many	TRBD1	TGTGCCTGGAGTACCGGGACAGGCAATCAGCCCCAGCATTTT	CAWSTGTGNQPQHF
TRBV7-2	TRBJ1-5	many	-	TGTGCCAGCAGCTTACTTGGGGTCTCTAATCAGCCCCAGCATTTT	CASSLLGVSNQPQHF
TRBV5-8	TRBJ2-7	few	-	TGTGCCAGCAGCCCAAAGGGACGGAAAAGCTACGAGCAGTACTTC	CASSPKGRKSYEQYF
TRBV10-1	TRBJ2-3	-	-	TGCGCCAGCAGTACAACAGGATCAGATACGCAGTATTTT	CASSTTGSDTQYF
TRBV12-3/TRBV12-4	TRBJ1-1	many	-	TGTGCCAGCAGATTATTAGGGGAAGCTTTCTTT	CASRLLGEAFF
TRBV30	TRBJ1-1	-	-	TGTGCCTGGACCCGGACGGGGAACACTGAAGCTTTCTTT	CAWTRTGNTEAFF
TRBV12-3/TRBV12-4	TRBJ1-1	many	TRBD1	TGTGCCAGCAGCTGGACAGGGGCTGGGGTCACTGAAGCTTTCTTT	CASSWTGAGVTEAFF
TRBV5-1	TRBJ1-2	many	-	TGCGCCAGCAGCCCCGGGACCTATGGCTACACCTTC	CASSPGTYGYTF
TRBV11-1	TRBJ2-1	many	TRBD1	TGTGCCAGCAGCATAACGGCCGGGACAGGGTTTACTGAGCAGTTCTTC	CASSITAGTGFTEQFF
TRBV7-6	TRBJ2-3	many	-	TGTGCCAGCAGCCCCCGGGGGCGGGTCGGTGAATTCACAGATACGCAGTATTTT	CASSPRGRVGEFTDTQYF
TRBV20-1	TRBJ1-5	many	TRBD1	TGCAGCCTGAGTAGACAGGGCGGGCAGCCCCAGCATTTT	CSLSRQGGQPQHF
TRBV12-3/TRBV12-4	TRBJ2-1	many	-	TGTGCCAGCAGTTTACGCAGCGGAAACAATGAGCAGTTCTTC	CASSLRSGNNEQFF
TRBV7-3	TRBJ2-1	few	-	TGTGCCAGCAGCACGACTAATTTTGGTGAGCAGTTCTTC	CASSTTNFGEQFF
TRBV11-3	TRBJ2-4	many	TRBD2	TGTGCCAGCAGCTTCGGGGACCCGGGGGGCAAAAACATTCAGTACTTC	CASSFGDPGGKNIQYF
TRBV5-1	TRBJ2-7	-	-	TGCGCCAGCAGCTTGGCCCTTTTAGGGAATGGGGCCTACGAGCAGTACTTC	CASSLALLGNGAYEQYF
TRBV5-1	TRBJ2-3	many	-	TGCGCCAGCAGCTCGACCTCCGTACCCGGATCGGGGGCAGATACGCAGTATTTT	CASSSTSVPGSGADTQYF
TRBV14	TRBJ2-2	-	-	TGTGCCAGCAGCCAATTACCGGGACCCGACGGGGAGCTGTTTTTT	CASSQLPGPDGELFF
TRBV3-1	TRBJ2-7	once	TRBD2	TGTGCCAGCAACCAGGGACTAGCGGGCTACGAGCAGTACTTC	CASNQGLAGYEQYF
TRBV5-6	TRBJ2-5	many	-	TGTGCCAGCAGCTCTTGGGCTGCGGAGACCCAGTACTTC	CASSSWAAETQYF
TRBV4-2	TRBJ2-3	many	-	TGTGCCAGCAGCCAAGCAGGGACGGACAATACGCAGTATTTT	CASSQAGTDNTQYF
TRBV12-3/TRBV12-4	TRBJ1-2	-	-	TGTGCCAGCAGAGGGGAGGGGCGCGCGGGCTACACCTTC	CASRGEGRAGYTF
TRBV6-5	TRBJ2-7	many	TRBD1	TGTGCCAGCAGTTACGGGACAGGGTTCTTGCGCGAGCAGTACTTC	CASSYGTGFLREQYF
TRBV19	TRBJ2-1	few	TRBD1	TGTGCCACCCGGACAGGCTGGGATTACAATGAGCAGTTCTTC	CATRTGWDYNEQFF
TRBV9	TRBJ1-1	many	-	TGTGCCAGCAGTGTGGTCGCGAACACTGAAGCTTTCTTT	CASSVVANTEAFF
TRBV7-6	TRBJ1-5	many	TRBD1	TGTGCCAGCAGCCCAACAGGGGGAGGGAGCAATCAGCCCCAGCATTTT	CASSPTGGGSNQPQHF
TRBV6-1	TRBJ1-4	-	-	TGTGCCAGCAGTGAAGGGTTGAATGAAAAACTGTTTTTT	CASSEGLNEKLFF
TRBV19	TRBJ1-5	many	-	TGTGCCAGTAGTCCCTGGAATCAGCCCCAGCATTTT	CASSPWNQPQHF
TRBV10-3	TRBJ2-7	-	-	TGTGCCATCACAGGACCGAGCTCCTACGAGCAGTACTTC	CAITGPSSYEQYF
TRBV27	TRBJ2-3	many	-	TGTGCCAGCAGTGCCTCCGGGACTGGACCGCGGTATAATACGCAGTATTTT	CASSASGTGPRYNTQYF
TRBV3-1	TRBJ1-1	-	-	TGTGCCGGCAGCCGAGCCTCAACAGGCCTCGGAACTAAAGCTTTCTTT	CAGSRASTGLGTKAFF
TRBV13	TRBJ2-7	-	-	TGTGCCAGCAGCCTCGACCGAAAACGGGAGCAGTACTTC	CASSLDRKREQYF
TRBV19	TRBJ2-3	few	TRBD1	TGTGCCAGTAGTATAGGTGGGACAGGTGTAGATACGCAGTATTTT	CASSIGGTGVDTQYF
TRBV7-6	TRBJ2-3	many	-	TGTGCCAGCAGCTTATGGGCGCGGGGACGCACAGATACGCAGTATTTT	CASSLWARGRTDTQYF
TRBV27	TRBJ2-1	many	-	TGTGCCAGCAGCTTTCTCGGTCCCCGGCTATCAGGGGCCGATTACAATGAGCAGTTCTTC	CASSFLGPRLSGADYNEQFF
TRBV20-1	TRBJ2-5	many	TRBD2	TGCAGTGCCACTCCCTTAGCGGGACAAGAGACCCAGTACTTC	CSATPLAGQETQYF
TRBV30	TRBJ1-1	-	TRBD1	TGTGCCTGGAGTCCCGGGACAGCTAACACTGAAGCTTTCTTT	CAWSPGTANTEAFF
TRBV15	TRBJ1-4	-	-	TGTGCCACCAGCAGAGGTGACACGGATAATGAAAAACTGTTTTTT	CATSRGDTDNEKLFF
TRBV19	TRBJ1-4	-	-	TGTGCCAGTACCAAAAACACCGGGATATCGGCTGAAAAACTGTTTTTT	CASTKNTGISAEKLFF
TRBV12-3/TRBV12-4	TRBJ2-2	-	TRBD2	TGTGCCAGCAGGAATCCTGGGACTAGCCTCTTCGAGGGGGAGCTGTTTTTT	CASRNPGTSLFEGELFF
TRBV7-8	TRBJ2-7	many	-	TGTGCCAGCAGCTTTAGACCATCCTACGAGCAGTACTTC	CASSFRPSYEQYF
TRBV12-3/TRBV12-4	TRBJ1-2	many	-	TGTGCCAGCAGTTTAGATTTAGGTTGGTTTGAGGGTGGAGGCTACACCTTC	CASSLDLGWFEGGGYTF
TRBV2	TRBJ1-1	many	-	TGTGCCAGCAGTGCAACAGGGTCCGGGTACACTGAAGCTTTCTTT	CASSATGSGYTEAFF
TRBV28	TRBJ1-1	many	TRBD1	TGTGCCAGCAGTTTAATGATTGGGACAGGGGGAAGAATGGGGAACACTGAAGCTTTCTTT	CASSLMIGTGGRMGNTEAFF
TRBV6-1	TRBJ2-7	-	TRBD1	TGTGCCAGCAGGACGGGACAGGGGGCGGTCGAGCAGTACTTC	CASRTGQGAVEQYF
TRBV4-2	TRBJ2-5	many	-	TGTGCCAGCAGCCGTGACAGTGAGACCCAGTACTTC	CASSRDSETQYF
TRBV20-1	TRBJ2-7	many	TRBD2	TGCAGTGCTAGATACGGGGGGGGGCTCGAGCAGTACTTC	CSARYGGGLEQYF
TRBV29-1	TRBJ2-1	many	TRBD2	TGCAGCGTGAACCCCATTAGAGCGGGGGGTATCTACAATGAGCAGTTCTTC	CSVNPIRAGGIYNEQFF
TRBV24-1	TRBJ2-1	-	TRBD1	TGTGCCGCCAGCGACAACGCCGACAGGGCTATTGAGCAGTTCTTC	CAASDNADRAIEQFF
TRBV4-1	TRBJ1-1	few	-	TGCGCCAGCAGCCAAGAGGGCATGAACACTGAAGCTTTCTTT	CASSQEGMNTEAFF
TRBV14	TRBJ2-3	many	TRBD1	TGTGCCAGCAGCCGAGGGGGCCACACAGATACGCAGTATTTT	CASSRGGHTDTQYF